This TCR beta chain was captured in a study of vaccination effects on CD4 cells after COVID-19. Across the study: Within the ViraFEST assay, antigen-specific CD4+ T cells underwent expansion with viral peptide pools prior to sequencing.

Assay used: immunoSEQ multiplex PCR; TCRdb lists only in-frame clones, some missing. This sample carries 50,000 to 60,000 clones, more than 60% of them seen once, and the ten largest clones take approximately 3%. This clone has more than one count but fewer than ten. The target antigen is unknown. Study-wide findings and caveats: Healthy vaccinees' vaccine-induced clones included only 1 of 255 that recognized common cold coronaviruses. Among infection- and vaccine-induced clones, marked clonal contraction occurred late after vaccination.

Having been cultured for 10 days, the cells underwent CD4+ T cell isolation. This CDR3 has 17 residues. CDR1 and CDR2 from the germline V gene are SGHRS and YFSETQ. Trimming removed 0 bases from V and 6 bases from J; junction bases left unmatched: 12. The chain recombines TRBV5-1 with TRBJ2-3, with 8 bases that match TRBD2. This TCR was sampled from a human donor who received a COVID-19 vaccine. The source was CD4+ T cells from PBMCs cultured without peptide, collected before COVID-19 vaccination. The CDR3, as DNA: TGCGCCAGCAGCTTGGAGTTTTTAGCGGGGTATTCGGATACGCAGTATTTT. It codes for CASSLEFLAGYSDTQYF.